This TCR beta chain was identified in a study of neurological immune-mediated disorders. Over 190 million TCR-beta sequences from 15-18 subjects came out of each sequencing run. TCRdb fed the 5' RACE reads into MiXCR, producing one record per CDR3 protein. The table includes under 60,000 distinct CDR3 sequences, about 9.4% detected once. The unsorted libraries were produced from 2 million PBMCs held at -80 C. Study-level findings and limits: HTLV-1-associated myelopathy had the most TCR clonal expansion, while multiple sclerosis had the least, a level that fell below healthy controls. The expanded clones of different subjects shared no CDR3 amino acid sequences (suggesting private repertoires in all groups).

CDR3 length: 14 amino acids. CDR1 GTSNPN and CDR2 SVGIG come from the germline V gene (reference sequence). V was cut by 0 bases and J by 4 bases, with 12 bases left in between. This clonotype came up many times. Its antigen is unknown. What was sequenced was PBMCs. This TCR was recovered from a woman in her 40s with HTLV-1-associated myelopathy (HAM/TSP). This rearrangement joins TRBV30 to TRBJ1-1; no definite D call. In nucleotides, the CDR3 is TGTGCCTGGAGTGTAAAGCCCGGTGGCACTGAAGCTTTCTTT. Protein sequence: CAWSVKPGGTEAFF.